These 19 T cell receptor beta chains came from one sample sequenced in a study of shared clonotypes between healthy human individuals (dated by TCRdb to 2018 to 2020). Receptors were amplified or captured by the immunoSEQ multiplex PCR assay. As stored in TCRdb, this immuneACCESS dataset retains in-frame rearrangements with V and J assigned. A fraction of the clones does not appear; measured against another copy, unresolved V genes explain less than half of the discrepancy, and the remainder lacks a known reason. This sample holds millions of clones; around nine tenths were observed only once. Jointly, the top ten make up roughly 0.13% of the sample. Source material: naive CD4+ T cells sorted from blood. Explained via the paper, the cell subset or site label denotes: CD45RA+ positively selected. These receptor sequences come from a man between 18 and 29 years old in good health.

This chain links TRBV6-5 with TRBJ2-7; 7 bases are a match to TRBD1. Germline V gene lookup returns CDR1 MNHEY and CDR2 SVGAGI. The CDR3 covers 16 residues. After removal of 0 bases from V and 3 bases from J, the junction contained 8 bases not matched to a gene. CDR3 bases: TGTGCCAGCAGTTACTCCGTGGACAGGAGACTCTACGAGCAGTACTTC. Amino acids: CASSYSVDRRLYEQYF.

V is TRBV11-3 and J is TRBJ2-3; D is possibly TRBD1 or TRBD2 (5 bases each). This CDR3 comprises 15 residues. Per germline, CDR1 SGHNT and CDR2 YENEEA. With 0 bases removed from V and 2 bases from J, the gap between germline ends came to 9 bases. The CDR3 sequence: CASSLEGVATDTQYF. In DNA form, the CDR3 reads TGTGCCAGCAGCTTAGAGGGGGTGGCCACAGATACGCAGTATTTT.

The V call is TRBV11-2, the J call TRBJ2-7; possibly TRBD1 for D (5 bases). Germline CDR1 reads SGHAT; CDR2 reads FQNNGV. V dropped 1 base and J dropped 1 base, with 8 bases sitting between them. This CDR3 is built from 14 residues. The CDR3 nucleotides are TGTGCCAGCAGCTTAGCGACAGCGTCCTACGAGCAGTACTTC. It is translated as CASSLATASYEQYF.

The V call is TRBV28, the J call TRBJ1-1, with unresolved D. The CDR3 runs 15 residues. CDR1 is MDHEN and CDR2 is SYDVKM in the germline V gene. V lost 5 bases, J lost 2 bases, and 15 bases lay in between. CDR3 loop: CASSLLGIGNTEAFF. CDR3 bases: TGTGCCAGCAGTCTCCTGGGCATCGGAAACACTGAAGCTTTCTTT.

The chain couples TRBV2 to TRBJ2-7; 7 positions agree with TRBD2. The CDR3 contains 15 residues. V lost 6 bases and J lost 0; bases outside the gene matches: 8. Looked up from germline, CDR1 is SNHLY and CDR2 is FYNNEI. Here the CDR3 reads CASSPESGASYEQYF. The CDR3 DNA reads as TGTGCCAGCAGCCCCGAAAGCGGGGCCTCCTACGAGCAGTACTTC.

The chain is built from TRBV10-2 and TRBJ2-3, with D uncertain. The ends were cut back, 8 bases at V and 5 bases at J, with 8 bases in the middle. The CDR3 extends over 11 amino acids. In germline, CDR1 is WSHSY, CDR2 SAAADI. CDR3 sequence (DNA): TGCGCCAGCGAAATGGGAGATACGCAGTATTTT. Residues: CASEMGDTQYF.

The CDR3 nucleotides read TGTGCCACCAGCAGAGAGGTAGGCAGCTCGTCTGGCTACACCTTC. Its protein is CATSREVGSSSGYTF. V gene TRBV15 combines with J gene TRBJ1-2; D gene uncertain. V gave up 0 bases and J gave up 7 bases, with 15 bases separating them. The CDR3 has 15 amino acids. CDR1 is LNHNV and CDR2 is YYDKDF in the germline V gene (reference sequence).

The rearrangement links TRBV28 to TRBJ2-7; the D gene is possibly TRBD2 (6 bases). This CDR3 has 15 amino acids. Germline lookup yields CDR1 MDHEN and CDR2 SYDVKM. V lost 1 base to trimming and J lost 1 base, with 11 bases between them. Here the CDR3 reads CASSLSGLGSYEQYF. The CDR3 DNA reads as TGTGCCAGCAGTTTATCGGGACTGGGTTCCTACGAGCAGTACTTC.

With regard to this clone: The sample has other DNA sequences that encode this CDR3 too. The chain couples TRBV6-5 to TRBJ1-2, with D perhaps TRBD1 (5 bases). V lost 0 bases, J lost 2 bases, and 10 bases lay in between. Germline CDR1 and CDR2: MNHEY and SVGAGI. This CDR3 has 15 amino acids. The CDR3 region is CASSYSSGGNYGYTF. The CDR3 coding sequence is TGTGCCAGCAGTTACTCTTCGGGGGGGAACTATGGCTACACCTTC.

The chain uses TRBV5-1 and TRBJ1-2; 7 nucleotides agree with TRBD1. This CDR3 region has 14 residues. Per the germline V gene, CDR1 is SGHRS and CDR2 is YFSETQ. The trim removed 5 bases at V and 3 bases at J, leaving 7 bases unmatched. CDR3 in amino acids: CASRPGTADYGYTF. As DNA, the CDR3 is TGCGCCAGCAGACCCGGGACAGCCGACTATGGCTACACCTTC.

This rearrangement joins TRBV5-1 to TRBJ1-2; 10 nucleotides line up with TRBD1. The CDR3 has 15 residues. Germline V gene sequence: CDR1 SGHRS, CDR2 YFSETQ. V shed 4 bases, J shed 5 bases, and the junction held 8 bases outside the gene matches. CDR3 in amino acids: CASSRMGTGEYGYTF. Written as DNA, the CDR3 is TGCGCCAGCAGCAGAATGGGGACAGGGGAATATGGCTACACCTTC.

This chain uses TRBV7-2 with TRBJ2-3, with D unclear. This CDR3 contains 15 residues. The germline V gene has CDR1 SGHTA and CDR2 FQGNSA. Trimming took off 2 bases at V and 0 bases at J, with 9 bases between the two ends. The CDR3 is CASSLTATSTDTQYF. The CDR3 region has the DNA TGTGCCAGCAGCTTAACAGCGACTAGCACAGATACGCAGTATTTT.

The rearrangement uses TRBV6-5 and TRBJ2-7, with D uncertain. Germline-derived CDR1 and CDR2 are MNHEY and SVGAGI. The V end lost 8 bases, the J end lost 3 bases, and 14 bases lay between the germline ends. The CDR3 has 13 amino acids. The CDR3 is CASAPDVYYEQYF. The CDR3 DNA is TGTGCCAGCGCCCCGGACGTATACTACGAGCAGTACTTC.

The chain uses TRBV9 and TRBJ1-4; 9 positions match TRBD1. CDR3 size: 16 residues. The germline gives CDR1 SGDLS, CDR2 YYNGEE. V trimming: 1 base; J trimming: 7 bases; junction bases outside the gene matches: 8. The CDR3: CASSVRGGTGSEKLFF. In DNA form, the CDR3 reads TGTGCCAGCAGCGTAAGAGGGGGGACAGGGAGTGAAAAACTGTTTTTT.

The chain recombines TRBV5-5 with TRBJ1-2; 7 nucleotides agree with TRBD1. This CDR3 spans 16 amino acids. The germline V gene has CDR1 SGHKS and CDR2 YYEKEE (reference sequence). V gave up 3 bases and J gave up 1 base; unmatched junction bases: 9. CDR3 DNA sequence: TGTGCCAGCAGCTCCCCCTCAGGGGGTATTAACTATGGCTACACCTTC. This encodes CASSSPSGGINYGYTF.

The rearrangement joins TRBV7-2 to TRBJ2-1; 13 bases are shared with TRBD2. Losses at the gene ends were 4 bases for V and 6 bases for J; bases not matched to a gene: 3. The CDR3 spans 15 residues. Germline V gene sequence: CDR1 SGHTA, CDR2 FQGNSA. As DNA, the CDR3 is TGTGCCAGCAGCTCGGGACTAGCGGGGACCAATGAGCAGTTCTTC. As protein: CASSSGLAGTNEQFF.

This clone was recorded once. The genes are TRBV9 and TRBJ2-3; a weak D match, TRBD1 (6 bases). Germline CDR1 and CDR2: SGDLS and YYNGEE. The CDR3 is 14 amino acids. V gave up 4 bases and J gave up 5 bases, with 14 bases separating them. For the CDR3, the DNA is TGTGCCAGCAGCCCACAGGGTTATGGAGATACGCAGTATTTT. This encodes CASSPQGYGDTQYF. Using reference TRBV9 and TRBJ2-3 for the parts outside the CDR3, the full variable domain is DSGVTQTPKHLITATGQRVTLRCSPRSGDLSVYWYQQSLDQGLQFLIQYYNGEERAKGNILERFSAQQFPDLHSELNLSSLELGDSALYFCASSPQGYGDTQYFGPGTRLTVL.

V gene TRBV19 combines with J gene TRBJ2-7; TRBD1 agrees at 8 bases. This CDR3 region has 16 residues. CDR1 and CDR2 from the germline V gene are LNHDA and SQIVND (reference sequence). Trimming removed 0 bases from V and 3 bases from J; junction bases left unmatched: 7. Here the CDR3 reads CASSIDSSGQGYEQYF. DNA of the CDR3: TGTGCCAGTAGTATAGATTCTTCAGGACAGGGCTACGAGCAGTACTTC.

The genes are TRBV2 and TRBJ2-7; D is undetermined. V lost 2 bases and J 12 bases, leaving 11 bases between the germline ends. Germline CDR1 is SNHLY and CDR2 is FYNNEI. The CDR3 is 11 residues long. CDR3 sequence: CASSEPSLMYF. The CDR3 coding sequence is TGTGCCAGCAGTGAACCCAGTTTGATGTACTTC. Full variable domain (rest looked up from reference TRBV2 and TRBJ2-7): EPEVTQTPSHQVTQMGQEVILRCVPISNHLYFYWYRQILGQKVEFLVSFYNNEISEKSEIFDDQFSVERPDGSNFTLKIRSTKLEDSAMYFCASSEPSLMYFGPGTRLTVT.